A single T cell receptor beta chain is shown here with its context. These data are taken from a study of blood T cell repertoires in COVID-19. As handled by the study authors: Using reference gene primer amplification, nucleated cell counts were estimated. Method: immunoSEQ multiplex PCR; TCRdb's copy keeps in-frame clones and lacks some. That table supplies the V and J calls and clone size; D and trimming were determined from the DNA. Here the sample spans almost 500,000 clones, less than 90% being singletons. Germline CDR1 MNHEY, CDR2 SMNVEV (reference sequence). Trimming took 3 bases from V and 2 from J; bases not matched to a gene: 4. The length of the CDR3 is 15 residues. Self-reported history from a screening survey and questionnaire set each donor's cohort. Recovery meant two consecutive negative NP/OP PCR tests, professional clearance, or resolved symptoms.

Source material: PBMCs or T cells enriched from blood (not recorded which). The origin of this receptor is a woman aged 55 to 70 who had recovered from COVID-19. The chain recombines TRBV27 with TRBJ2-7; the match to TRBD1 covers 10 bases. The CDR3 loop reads CASSFGTGDPYEQYF. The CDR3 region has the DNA TGTGCCAGCAGTTTCGGGACAGGGGACCCCTACGAGCAGTACTTC.